This entry lists 18 T cell receptor beta chains sequenced from one sample in a study of blood T cell repertoires in COVID-19 (dated by TCRdb to the early 2020s). Libraries were prepared through the immunoSEQ multiplex PCR assay. TCRdb holds this immuneACCESS table with in-frame rearrangements only. Some clones are missing; in checked studies, unresolved V genes explain under half, and the rest has no known cause. This sample is represented by around 250,000 clones; about 89% of them were singletons. The ten largest clones capture over 8% of the sample. Sequencing was carried out using peripheral blood. The receptor set was obtained from a man aged 35 to 55 with active or convalescent COVID-19.

This chain links TRBV28 with TRBJ1-3, with 9 positions matching TRBD1. CDR1 and CDR2 from the germline V gene are MDHEN and SYDVKM. The CDR3 length is 15 residues. Trimming removed 3 bases from V and 3 bases from J; junction bases left unmatched: 3. The CDR3 region is CASSFGDRVGNTIYF. CDR3 coding DNA: TGTGCCAGCAGTTTTGGGGACAGGGTTGGAAACACCATATATTTT.

This clone was picked up one time. This chain uses TRBV18 with TRBJ1-5, with TRBD1 matching 7 bases. CDR1 and CDR2 (germline): KGHSH, LQKENI. The CDR3 has 15 amino acids. J gave up 3 bases and V 2 bases, and 4 bases lay outside the gene matches. The CDR3 bases are TGTGCCAGCTCACCATCGGGACAGATCAATCAGCCCCAGCATTTT. This sequence encodes CASSPSGQINQPQHF.

The genes are TRBV28 and TRBJ1-1; D remains unclear. The CDR3 totals 12 residues. V dropped 3 bases and J dropped 5 bases, with 7 bases sitting between them. CDR1 and CDR2 from the germline V gene are MDHEN and SYDVKM. The CDR3, as DNA: TGTGCCAGCAGTTTTACCCGGACTGAAGCTTTCTTT. Translated, it gives CASSFTRTEAFF.

J is TRBJ2-3 and V is TRBV10-3; 9 nucleotides align to TRBD1. Unmatched junction bases numbered 9, after V lost 3 bases and J lost 2 bases. Germline V CDR1 and CDR2: ENHRY, SYGVKD. The CDR3 is 17 amino acids. The CDR3 loop reads CAISEIRQGGATDTQYF. The CDR3 DNA reads TGTGCCATCAGTGAAATCCGACAGGGGGGAGCCACAGATACGCAGTATTTT.

The J gene is TRBJ2-1, the V gene TRBV5-1; 12 bases agree with TRBD2. The CDR3 spans 16 residues. Losses at the gene ends were 3 bases for V and 10 bases for J; bases not matched to a gene: 11. Per the germline V gene, CDR1 is SGHRS and CDR2 is YFSETQ. The chain's CDR3 is CASSSAGASGRDEQFF. The CDR3, as DNA: TGCGCCAGCAGCTCCGCGGGCGCTAGCGGGAGGGACGAGCAGTTCTTC.

The chain joins TRBV5-6 to TRBJ2-7; TRBD1 might be the D (6 bases). CDR3 length: 15 amino acids. CDR1 SGHDT and CDR2 YYEEEE come from the germline V gene. V dropped 4 bases and J dropped 2 bases, with 16 bases sitting between them. The CDR3 region is CASSPGPGTTYEQYF. The CDR3 DNA follows: TGTGCCAGCAGCCCCGGGCCCGGGACAACCTACGAGCAGTACTTC.

The chain combines TRBV19 with TRBJ2-3, with 9 positions matching TRBD1. The germline gives CDR1 LNHDA, CDR2 SQIVND (reference sequence). The CDR3 is 17 residues long. With 4 bases clipped from V and 1 base from J, the junction kept 9 bases outside the gene matches. This CDR3 is CASSKRTGDWGTDTQYF. CDR3 nucleotides: TGTGCCAGTAGTAAAAGGACAGGGGATTGGGGCACAGATACGCAGTATTTT.

For the CDR3, the DNA is TGTGCCAGTAGTAGGGGACAGGGGGCTACTGGAAACACCATATATTTT. Translated, it gives CASSRGQGATGNTIYF. This chain joins TRBV19 and TRBJ1-3, with TRBD1 identical over 12 bases. The V gene end was trimmed by 4 bases and the J gene end by 2 bases; junction bases not matched to a gene: 3. CDR1 and CDR2 (germline): LNHDA, SQIVND (reference sequence). The CDR3 covers 16 residues.

This rearrangement joins TRBV5-1 to TRBJ2-3; D remains ambiguous. The CDR3 covers 15 residues. Germline CDR1 reads SGHRS; CDR2 reads YFSETQ. V gave up 0 bases and J gave up 3 bases, with 11 bases separating them. The CDR3 region is CASSLADSFTDTQYF. The CDR3 DNA reads TGCGCCAGCAGCTTGGCCGATAGTTTTACAGATACGCAGTATTTT.

The chain has TRBV6-1 and TRBJ1-1, with D perhaps matching TRBD1 (5 bases). Germline V gene sequence: CDR1 MNHNS, CDR2 SASEGT. V was shortened by 3 bases and J by 2 bases, with 13 bases between the two germline ends. There are 15 residues in the CDR3. The CDR3, as DNA: TGTGCCAGCAGTGAGGACATGTGGCAAAACACTGAAGCTTTCTTT. Its protein is CASSEDMWQNTEAFF.

This chain connects TRBV18 to TRBJ2-5; D may be TRBD1 (6 bases). Per the germline V gene, CDR1 is KGHSH and CDR2 is LQKENI. This CDR3 region has 15 residues. Trimming took off 4 bases at V and 4 bases at J, with 16 bases between the two ends. The CDR3 spells CASSLAWTASETQYF. The CDR3, as DNA: TGTGCCAGCTCACTCGCATGGACAGCCTCAGAGACCCAGTACTTC.

The chain couples TRBV29-1 to TRBJ2-7; D might be TRBD2 (5 bases). V was pared by 4 bases and J by 2 bases, with 15 bases between. Germline V CDR1 and CDR2: SQVTM, ANQGSEA. The length of the CDR3 is 14 residues. Written as DNA, the CDR3 is TGCAGCGTTGTCAGTGGGGAGCCCCCCTACGAGCAGTACTTC. Its translation is CSVVSGEPPYEQYF.

This chain links TRBV28 with TRBJ2-7; 8 bases agree with TRBD1. The CDR3 is 16 amino acids. Per germline, CDR1 MDHEN and CDR2 SYDVKM. V shed 3 bases and J 2 bases; nucleotides not matched to a gene: 9. DNA for the CDR3: TGTGCCAGCAGTTTGGGGCCCAGGGGGCTCGCCTACGAGCAGTACTTC. It encodes CASSLGPRGLAYEQYF.

The chain uses TRBV11-2 and TRBJ2-7, with a possible D match to TRBD2 (6 bases). Trimming left V 5 bases short and J 1 base short, with 12 bases between. The CDR3 runs 14 residues. Germline V gene lookup returns CDR1 SGHAT and CDR2 FQNNGV. The CDR3 spells CASSPGRFSYEQYF. In nucleotides, the CDR3 is TGTGCCAGCAGCCCGGGGAGGTTTTCCTACGAGCAGTACTTC. The full variable domain, in which reference TRBV11-2 and TRBJ2-7 provide the parts outside the CDR3, is EAGVAQSPRYKIIEKRQSVAFWCNPISGHATLYWYQQILGQGPKLLIQFQNNGVVDDSQLPKDRFSAERLKGVDSTLKIQPAKLEDSAVYLCASSPGRFSYEQYFGPGTRLTVT.

The rearrangement uses TRBV12-3 or TRBV12-4 and TRBJ2-4, with a possible D match to TRBD2 (7 bases). The CDR3 loop spans 13 amino acids. V was trimmed by 10 bases and J by 5 bases, leaving 15 bases between them. CDR3 residues: CAIGGQRENIQYF. The CDR3 bases are TGTGCCATCGGGGGGCAGAGAGAAAACATTCAGTACTTC.

The chain employs TRBV7-7 and TRBJ1-6; no firm D call. Germline V CDR1 and CDR2: SSHAT, FNYEAQ (reference sequence). The CDR3 sequence is 15 residues long. The germline V and J ends were trimmed by 5 bases and 6 bases, with 14 bases remaining between them. Here the CDR3 reads CASSQRGDANSPLHF. In DNA, the CDR3 is TGTGCCAGCAGCCAACGGGGAGACGCTAATTCACCCCTCCACTTT.

A few counts support this clone. The chain uses TRBV11-2 and TRBJ1-2; TRBD1 agrees at 10 bases. The CDR3 is 15 amino acids. The J segment lost 7 bases and the V segment lost 5 bases, leaving 10 bases of the junction unmatched. CDR1 SGHAT and CDR2 FQNNGV come from the germline V gene. CDR3 residues: CASSTRQGALSGYTF. The CDR3 DNA sequence: TGTGCCAGCAGCACACGACAGGGGGCTCTAAGTGGCTACACCTTC. Filled out from reference TRBV11-2 and TRBJ1-2, the complete variable domain reads EAGVAQSPRYKIIEKRQSVAFWCNPISGHATLYWYQQILGQGPKLLIQFQNNGVVDDSQLPKDRFSAERLKGVDSTLKIQPAKLEDSAVYLCASSTRQGALSGYTFGSGTRLTVV.

This chain joins TRBV3-1 (or the pseudogene TRBV3-2) and TRBJ2-1; 7 nucleotides line up with TRBD1. Trimming at V came to 1 base and at J to 6 bases, leaving 12 bases not matched to a gene. The CDR3 sequence is 17 residues long. Germline lookup yields CDR1 LGHDT and CDR2 YNNKEL (reference sequence). The CDR3 loop reads CASSQGTRGPSRNEQFF. Written as DNA, the CDR3 is TGTGCCAGCAGCCAAGGAACTAGGGGGCCTTCCCGCAATGAGCAGTTCTTC.